Here is one T cell receptor (beta chain) with its context. Its antigen is not known. CDR1 is SGHNT and CDR2 is YYREEE in the germline V gene (reference sequence). The CDR3 sequence is 15 residues long. V was pared by 4 bases and J by 5 bases, with 19 bases between. TCRdb recomputed calls from the multiplex PCR reads with MiXCR, one row per CDR3 protein. The sample consists of about 16,000 distinct CDR3 sequences, less than 45% of them appearing once. This specimen belongs to a study of breast tumors, draining lymph nodes, adjacent tissues. The study's findings and limits: Data only fit, rather than demonstrated, lymph node origin of most tumor T cells. Luminal-like breast cancer showed significantly greater tumor-nontumor repertoire similarity than basal-like breast cancer did. The data were judged consistent with most tumor T cells coming from lymph node and expanding in tumor. Tumor TCR diversity was below lymph nodes but above nontumor tissue.

Sequencing was performed on tumor-adjacent breast tissue. This TCR derives from a female donor with breast cancer. Some clones in this sample may be carry-over from other donors' samples. The chain employs TRBV5-4 and TRBJ2-7; D gene uncertain. This CDR3 reads CASSPTATKIDEQYF. The CDR3 DNA reads TGTGCCAGCAGCCCGACCGCTACGAAGATCGACGAGCAGTACTTC.